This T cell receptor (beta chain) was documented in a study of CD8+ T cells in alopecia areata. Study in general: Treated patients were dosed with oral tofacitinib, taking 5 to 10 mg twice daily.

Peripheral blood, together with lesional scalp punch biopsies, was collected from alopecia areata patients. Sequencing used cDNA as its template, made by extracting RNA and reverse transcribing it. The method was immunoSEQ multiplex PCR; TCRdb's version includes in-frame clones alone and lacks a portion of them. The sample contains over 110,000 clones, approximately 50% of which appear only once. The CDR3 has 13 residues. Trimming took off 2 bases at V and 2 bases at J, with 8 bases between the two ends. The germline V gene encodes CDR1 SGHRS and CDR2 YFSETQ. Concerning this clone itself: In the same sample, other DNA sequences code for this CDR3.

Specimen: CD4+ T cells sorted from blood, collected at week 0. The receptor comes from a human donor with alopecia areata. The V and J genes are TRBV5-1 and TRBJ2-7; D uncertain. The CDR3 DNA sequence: TGCGCCAGCAGCTTAGACCGAGCCTACGAGCAGTACTTC. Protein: CASSLDRAYEQYF.